Listed below are T cell receptor beta chains from one sample, sequenced in a study of blood T cell repertoires in COVID-19. Produced via immunoSEQ multiplex PCR; TCRdb's table is partial and in-frame only. The table shows approximately 340,000 clones, with approximately 90% occurring only once. Source material: PBMCs or T cells enriched from blood (not recorded which). The receptors were gathered from a woman aged 40 to 50 who had been exposed to COVID-19. Both conserved end residues are part of each CDR3. The order of the fields is J gene, clone size, V gene, D gene, CDR3 DNA, CDR3 protein. The D gene is left open where the match is weak. Some rows mark clone size as missing; the rest say once, few, many or name a class of expanded clone.

TRBJ1-2 . TRBV5-6 . TGTGCCAGCAGCTTGGACAGGGAATTTGGCTACACCTTC CASSLDREFGYTF
TRBJ2-1 . TRBV7-9 TRBD1 TGTGCCAGCAGCAGCATGACAGGGGCGGGTGAGCAGTTCTTC CASSSMTGAGEQFF
TRBJ2-4 . TRBV19 . TGTGCCAGTAGTATGGGTGCAGGACTAGCCAAAAACATTCAGTACTTC CASSMGAGLAKNIQYF
TRBJ2-7 . TRBV7-2 . TGTGCCAGCAGCGAAGAGGTAGGCCCCTACGAGCAGTACTTC CASSEEVGPYEQYF
TRBJ2-1 . TRBV7-3 TRBD2 TGTGCCAGCAGCGCTAGCGGGAGGGCGAGCAATGAGCAGTTCTTC CASSASGRASNEQFF
TRBJ1-6 . TRBV30 . TGTGCCGGACAGACAGGATATAATTCACCCCTCCACTTT CAGQTGYNSPLHF
TRBJ1-1 . TRBV9 . TGTGCCAGCAGCGACGCAGGAGGGAACACTGAAGCTTTCTTT CASSDAGGNTEAFF
TRBJ1-2 . TRBV5-6 . TGTGCCAGCAGCTTGCCAGTGAGCAGGGCTACCGGCTACACCTTC CASSLPVSRATGYTF
TRBJ1-1 once TRBV2 . TGTGCCAGCACGGCCCGGGGGTACGCTGAAGCTTTCTTT CASTARGYAEAFF
TRBJ2-7 once TRBV19 TRBD1 TGTGCCAGTAGTCCACAGGGGGTCGAGCAGTACTTC CASSPQGVEQYF
TRBJ2-1 . TRBV5-4 . TGTGCCAGCAGCTTGGGTAGCAATGAGCAGTTCTTC CASSLGSNEQFF
TRBJ1-2 . TRBV15 TRBD1 TGTGCCACCAGCACAAGACAGGGGAAGGATGGCTACACCTTC CATSTRQGKDGYTF
TRBJ2-7 . TRBV28 TRBD1 TGTGCCAGCAGTCCTAGGACAGGGAAGGGCGAGCAGTACTTC CASSPRTGKGEQYF
TRBJ1-2 . TRBV24-1 TRBD1 TGTGCCACCAGGACCAGGACAGGGAACTATGGCTACACCTTC CATRTRTGNYGYTF
TRBJ2-1 once TRBV14 TRBD2 TGTGCCAGCAGCCAAGAAATCCTAGCGGGAGTCTTATACAATGAGCAGTTCTTC CASSQEILAGVLYNEQFF
TRBJ2-1 . TRBV7-3 . TGTGCCAGCAGCTTAAGTATCGGGAGCGGTGAGCAGTTCTTC CASSLSIGSGEQFF
TRBJ1-5 . TRBV10-1 . TGCGCCAGCCCTTGGAAGGTCGGGGGGACAATTGATCAGCCCCAGCATTTT CASPWKVGGTIDQPQHF
TRBJ2-1 . TRBV6-2/TRBV6-3 TRBD2 TGTGCCAGCAGTATAAGCCTAGCGGGAGAGGGCGAGCAGTTCTTC CASSISLAGEGEQFF
TRBJ2-5 . TRBV18 TRBD2 TGTGCCAGCTCACCCGTCGGACTAGCGTTAAGAGAGACCCAGTACTTC CASSPVGLALRETQYF
TRBJ2-3 . TRBV18 TRBD2 TGTGCCAGCTCAACACGGACTAGCGGGGGAACAGATACGCAGTATTTT CASSTRTSGGTDTQYF
TRBJ2-2 . TRBV2 . TGTGCCAGCAGTGGGCCACAAACGAACACCGGGGAGCTGTTTTTT CASSGPQTNTGELFF
TRBJ1-2 . TRBV5-1 TRBD1 TGCGCCAGCAGCTCGACAGGGTTAGGGGCCTATGGCTACACCTTC CASSSTGLGAYGYTF
TRBJ1-2 . TRBV20-1 . TGCAGTGCTAGTGAGAGCAGGGCAAACTATGGCTACACCTTC CSASESRANYGYTF
TRBJ1-3 . TRBV19 TRBD1 TGTGCCAGTACCAGATTACAGGGGACTGGAAACACCATATATTTT CASTRLQGTGNTIYF
TRBJ1-4 . TRBV12-5 . TGTGCTAGTGGTTTGGTAGGCATGCATGGGAGCGGGTATGAAAAACTGTTTTTT CASGLVGMHGSGYEKLFF
TRBJ1-1 . TRBV5-1 TRBD1 TGCGCCAGCAGACCCGGGACAGGGAACACTGAAGCTTTCTTT CASRPGTGNTEAFF
TRBJ1-5 . TRBV30 . TGTGCCTGGAGTGTGGGGGGGCCCGGTCAGCCCCAGCATTTT CAWSVGGPGQPQHF
TRBJ1-5 . TRBV30 TRBD1 TGTGCCTGGAGTGTAACAGGGGGTACGCCCCAGCATTTT CAWSVTGGTPQHF
TRBJ1-2 . TRBV20-1 . TGCAGTGCTAGTACCAGGGGATATGGCTACACCTTC CSASTRGYGYTF
TRBJ1-6 few TRBV3-1/TRBV3-2 TRBD1 TGTGCCAGCAGCCGTACAGGGGTCAATTCACCCCTCCACTTT CASSRTGVNSPLHF